The 14 T cell receptor beta chains given below trace back to one sample, sequenced in a study of T cell changes during pregnancy in multiple sclerosis. Only in-frame clones appear in the TCRdb table, and some are missing; sequencing was by immunoSEQ multiplex PCR. The table has 37,000 or so clones, 91% seen once; the top ten hold 0.45% to 0.5%. The source material was CD4+ T cells from peripheral blood mononuclear cells, sampled in the second trimester of pregnancy. These receptor sequences come from a female donor in good health, enrolled as a control in a pregnancy study.

The chain couples TRBV10-3 to TRBJ1-4, with no clear D. The CDR3 contains 13 residues. Germline V lookup: CDR1 ENHRY, CDR2 SYGVKD. Deletions cut 6 bases from V and 5 bases from J, with 10 bases between. The CDR3 sequence is CAISRLENEKLFF. For the CDR3, the DNA is TGTGCCATCAGCCGACTAGAAAATGAAAAACTGTTTTTT.

The rearrangement joins TRBV10-2 to TRBJ2-7, with TRBD2 matching 8 bases. Germline-derived CDR1 and CDR2 are WSHSY and SAAADI. Trimming took 3 bases from V and 0 from J; bases not matched to a gene: 7. CDR3 length: 16 residues. CDR3 sequence: CASSDPGGGSSYEQYF. The CDR3 DNA sequence: TGCGCCAGCAGTGACCCCGGCGGGGGGAGCTCCTACGAGCAGTACTTC.

The chain combines TRBV19 with TRBJ1-2; no clear D gene. The length of the CDR3 is 15 residues. V lost 6 bases, J lost 2 bases, and 16 bases lay in between. Germline CDR1 LNHDA, CDR2 SQIVND (reference sequence). The CDR3 loop is CASSSLMGANYGYTF. CDR3 bases: TGTGCCAGTAGCTCGCTAATGGGAGCCAACTATGGCTACACCTTC. The full variable domain, its missing parts supplied by reference TRBV19 and TRBJ1-2, is DGGITQSPKYLFRKEGQNVTLSCEQNLNHDAMYWYRQDPGQGLRLIYYSQIVNDFQKGDIAEGYSVSREKKESFPLTVTSAQKNPTAFYLCASSSLMGANYGYTFGSGTRLTVV.

J is TRBJ2-5 and V is TRBV5-4, with D unresolved. The germline CDR1 and CDR2 sequences are SGHNT and YYREEE (reference sequence). V shed 3 bases and J shed 3 bases, with 9 bases lying between them. This CDR3 has 13 residues. CDR3 protein: CASSSTNEETQYF. The CDR3 coding sequence is TGTGCCAGCAGCTCAACTAATGAAGAGACCCAGTACTTC.

The chain carries TRBV7-9 and TRBJ1-1, with D possibly TRBD1 on 6 matching bases. CDR3 size: 16 residues. Trimming took 1 base from V and 0 from J, leaving 12 bases between them. Germline V gene sequence: CDR1 SEHNR, CDR2 FQNEAQ (reference sequence). CDR3 residues: CASSLGGQGMNTEAFF. CDR3 DNA: TGTGCCAGCAGCTTAGGAGGGCAGGGGATGAACACTGAAGCTTTCTTT.

This chain uses TRBV28 with TRBJ2-5, with 8 bases identical to TRBD1. The DNA end is a closer match to TRBJ2-7, so the J assignment may be wrong. CDR3 size: 14 residues. CDR1 and CDR2 (germline): MDHEN, SYDVKM. CDR3 bases: TGTGCCAGCCACACTGGACAGGGAACCTACGAGCAGTACTTC. It is translated as CASHTGQGTYEQYF.

The chain has TRBV28 and TRBJ2-7; D is perhaps TRBD2 (7 bases). Germline V gene data show CDR1 as MDHEN and CDR2 as SYDVKM. V was trimmed by 8 bases and J by 0 bases, leaving 20 bases between them. There are 16 residues in the CDR3. The CDR3 sequence is CASSPGGRGHSYEQYF. CDR3 sequence (DNA): TGTGCCAGCTCACCGGGAGGACGGGGACACTCCTACGAGCAGTACTTC.

The J gene is TRBJ1-2, the V gene TRBV7-9, with D perhaps matching TRBD1 (5 bases). CDR3 length: 15 amino acids. The germline gives CDR1 SEHNR, CDR2 FQNEAQ (reference sequence). V gave up 5 bases and J gave up 4 bases, with 17 bases separating them. The CDR3, as DNA: TGTGCCAGCAGCCCCTGGGGGGATCGGGGCTATGGCTACACCTTC. Protein: CASSPWGDRGYGYTF.

The chain is built from TRBV25-1 and TRBJ1-2; D unresolved. CDR1 MGHDK and CDR2 SYGVNS come from the germline V gene. Between the trimmed V and J ends, which lost 3 bases and 1 base, there was a span of 9 bases. CDR3 length: 14 residues. CDR3 in DNA: TGTGCCAGCAGTGAGCCGGGTAGTAACTATGGCTACACCTTC. Translating gives CASSEPGSNYGYTF.

This sequence joins TRBV7-9 and TRBJ1-2; no clear D gene. The CDR3 extends over 15 amino acids. Germline CDR1 and CDR2: SEHNR and FQNEAQ (reference sequence). V was pared by 1 base and J by 1 base, with 10 bases between. The CDR3 is CASSLGEAHNYGYTF. Here the CDR3 DNA reads TGTGCCAGCAGCTTAGGGGAGGCTCATAACTATGGCTACACCTTC.

The gene calls are TRBV7-2 and TRBJ2-3; no firm D call. V lost 2 bases to trimming and J lost 4 bases, with 4 bases between them. The CDR3 spans 12 residues. Germline V gene sequence: CDR1 SGHTA, CDR2 FQGNSA. CDR3 amino acids: CASSLSADTQYF. In nucleotides, the CDR3 is TGTGCCAGCAGCTTATCCGCAGATACGCAGTATTTT.

In its sample, this clone was seen once. The V gene is TRBV7-4, the J gene TRBJ2-1; 7 bases are a match to TRBD2. V trimming: 6 bases; J trimming: 5 bases; junction bases outside the gene matches: 10. Per the germline V gene, CDR1 is SGHVT and CDR2 is SQSDAQ. The CDR3 loop spans 15 amino acids. In DNA form, the CDR3 reads TGTGCCAGCAGAACTACCGGGACTATGAACAATGAGCAGTTCTTC. Translation: CASRTTGTMNNEQFF.

The chain joins TRBV29-1 to TRBJ1-1; perhaps TRBD1 as D (5 bases). The length of the CDR3 is 13 residues. V was shortened by 6 bases and J by 4 bases, with 15 bases between the two germline ends. Germline CDR1 is SQVTM and CDR2 is ANQGSEA. The chain's CDR3 is CSVAPRRGTEAFF. CDR3 DNA sequence: TGCAGCGTGGCCCCCCGTAGGGGCACTGAAGCTTTCTTT.

The V and J genes are TRBV6-5 and TRBJ1-1; TRBD1 is a possible D gene (6 bases). Looked up from germline, CDR1 is MNHEY and CDR2 is SVGAGI. V lost 0 bases to trimming and J lost 7 bases, with 15 bases between them. This CDR3 spans 15 amino acids. The chain's CDR3 is CASSYSGGGGNEAFF. The DNA for the CDR3 is TGTGCCAGCAGTTACTCCGGGGGAGGGGGTAATGAAGCTTTCTTT.